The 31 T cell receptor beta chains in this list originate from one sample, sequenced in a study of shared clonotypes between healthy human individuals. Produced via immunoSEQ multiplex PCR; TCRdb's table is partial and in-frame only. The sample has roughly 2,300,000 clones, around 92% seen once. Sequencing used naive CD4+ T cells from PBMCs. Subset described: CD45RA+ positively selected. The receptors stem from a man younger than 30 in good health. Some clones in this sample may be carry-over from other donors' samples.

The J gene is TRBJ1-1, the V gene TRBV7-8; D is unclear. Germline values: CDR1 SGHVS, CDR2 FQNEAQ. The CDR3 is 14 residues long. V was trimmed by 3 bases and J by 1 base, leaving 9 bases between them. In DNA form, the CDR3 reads TGTGCCAGCAGCTTCGGACGATCGAACACTGAAGCTTTCTTT. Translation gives CASSFGRSNTEAFF.

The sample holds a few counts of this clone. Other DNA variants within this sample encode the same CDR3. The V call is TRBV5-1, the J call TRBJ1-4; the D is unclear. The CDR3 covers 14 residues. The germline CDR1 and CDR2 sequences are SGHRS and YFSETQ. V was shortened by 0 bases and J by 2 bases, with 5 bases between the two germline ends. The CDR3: CASSLGQTNEKLFF. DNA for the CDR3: TGCGCCAGCAGCTTGGGGCAGACTAATGAAAAACTGTTTTTT. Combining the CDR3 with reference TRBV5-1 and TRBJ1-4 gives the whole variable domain KAGVTQTPRYLIKTRGQQVTLSCSPISGHRSVSWYQQTPGQGLQFLFEYFSETQRNKGNFPGRFSGRQFSNSRSEMNVSTLELGDSALYLCASSLGQTNEKLFFGSGTQLSVL.

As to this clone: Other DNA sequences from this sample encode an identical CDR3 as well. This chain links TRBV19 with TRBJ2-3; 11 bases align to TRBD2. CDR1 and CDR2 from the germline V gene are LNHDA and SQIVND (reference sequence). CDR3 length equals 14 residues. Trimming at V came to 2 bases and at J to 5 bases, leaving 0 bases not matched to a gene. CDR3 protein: CASSILAGGDTQYF. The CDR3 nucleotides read TGTGCCAGTAGTATACTAGCGGGAGGAGATACGCAGTATTTT.

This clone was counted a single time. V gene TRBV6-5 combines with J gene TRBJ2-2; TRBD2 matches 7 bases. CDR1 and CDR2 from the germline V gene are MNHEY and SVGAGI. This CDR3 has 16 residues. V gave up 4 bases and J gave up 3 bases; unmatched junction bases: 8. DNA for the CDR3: TGTGCCAGCAGTTCGCCGACCAGCGGGGACACCGGGGAGCTGTTTTTT. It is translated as CASSSPTSGDTGELFF.

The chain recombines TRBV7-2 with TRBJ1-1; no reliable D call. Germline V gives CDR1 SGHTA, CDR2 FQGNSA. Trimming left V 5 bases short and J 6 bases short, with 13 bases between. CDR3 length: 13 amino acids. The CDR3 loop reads CASSPAISAEAFF. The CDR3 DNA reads TGTGCCAGCAGCCCCGCGATTAGCGCTGAAGCTTTCTTT.

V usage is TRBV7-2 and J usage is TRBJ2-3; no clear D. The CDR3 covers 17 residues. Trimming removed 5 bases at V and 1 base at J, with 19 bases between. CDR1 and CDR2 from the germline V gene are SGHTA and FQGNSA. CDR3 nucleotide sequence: TGTGCCAGCAGCACCATCCTCATAGGAGTTCGCACAGATACGCAGTATTTT. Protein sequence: CASSTILIGVRTDTQYF. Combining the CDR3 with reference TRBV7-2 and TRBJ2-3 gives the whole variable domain GAGVSQSPSNKVTEKGKDVELRCDPISGHTALYWYRQSLGQGLEFLIYFQGNSAPDKSGLPSDRFSAERTGGSVSTLTIQRTQQEDSAVYLCASSTILIGVRTDTQYFGPGTRLTVL.

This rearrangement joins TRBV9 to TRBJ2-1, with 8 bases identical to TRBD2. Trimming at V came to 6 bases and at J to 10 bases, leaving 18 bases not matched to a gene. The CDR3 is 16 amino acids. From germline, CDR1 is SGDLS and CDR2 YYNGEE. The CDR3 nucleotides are TGTGCCAGCACCAGAGGCGGGGGGCAATCGTACGGCGAGCAGTTCTTC. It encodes CASTRGGGQSYGEQFF.

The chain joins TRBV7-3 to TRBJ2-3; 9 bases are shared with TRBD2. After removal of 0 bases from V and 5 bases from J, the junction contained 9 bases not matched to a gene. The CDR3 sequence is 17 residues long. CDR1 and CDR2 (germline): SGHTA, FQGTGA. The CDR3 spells CASSLTGAGGSGDTQYF. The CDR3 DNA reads TGTGCCAGCAGCTTAACCGGCGCGGGAGGGAGTGGAGATACGCAGTATTTT.

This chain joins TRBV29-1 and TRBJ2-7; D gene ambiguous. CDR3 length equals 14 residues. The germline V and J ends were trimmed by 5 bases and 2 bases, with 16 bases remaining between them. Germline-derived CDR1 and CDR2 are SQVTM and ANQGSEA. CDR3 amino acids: CSVWRSGSPYEQYF. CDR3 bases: TGCAGCGTTTGGCGATCGGGCAGTCCCTACGAGCAGTACTTC.

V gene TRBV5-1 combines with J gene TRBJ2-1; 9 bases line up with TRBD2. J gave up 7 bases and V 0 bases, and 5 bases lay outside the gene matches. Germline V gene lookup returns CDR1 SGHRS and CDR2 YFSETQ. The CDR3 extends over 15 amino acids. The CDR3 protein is CASSLGREGVNEQFF. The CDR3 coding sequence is TGCGCCAGCAGCTTGGGGCGGGAGGGAGTTAATGAGCAGTTCTTC. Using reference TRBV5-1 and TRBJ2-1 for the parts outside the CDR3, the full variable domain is KAGVTQTPRYLIKTRGQQVTLSCSPISGHRSVSWYQQTPGQGLQFLFEYFSETQRNKGNFPGRFSGRQFSNSRSEMNVSTLELGDSALYLCASSLGREGVNEQFFGPGTRLTVL.

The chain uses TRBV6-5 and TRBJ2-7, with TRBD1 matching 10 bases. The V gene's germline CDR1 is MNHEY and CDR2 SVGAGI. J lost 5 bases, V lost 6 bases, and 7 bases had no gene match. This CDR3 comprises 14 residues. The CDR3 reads CASRRGQGVNEQYF. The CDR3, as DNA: TGTGCCAGCAGGAGAGGACAGGGGGTCAACGAGCAGTACTTC.

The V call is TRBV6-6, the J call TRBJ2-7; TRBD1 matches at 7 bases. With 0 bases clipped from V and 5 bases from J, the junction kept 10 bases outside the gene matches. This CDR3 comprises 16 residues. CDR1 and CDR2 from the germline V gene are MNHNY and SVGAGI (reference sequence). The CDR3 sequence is CASSYSRGGFTHEQYF. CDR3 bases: TGTGCCAGCAGTTACTCGAGAGGGGGCTTTACCCACGAGCAGTACTTC.

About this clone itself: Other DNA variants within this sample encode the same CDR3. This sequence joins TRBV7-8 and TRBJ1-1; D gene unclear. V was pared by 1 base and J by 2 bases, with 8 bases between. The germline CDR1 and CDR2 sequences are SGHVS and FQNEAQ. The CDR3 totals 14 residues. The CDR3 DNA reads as TGTGCCAGCAGCTTAGTTTCACTAAACACTGAAGCTTTCTTT. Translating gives CASSLVSLNTEAFF.

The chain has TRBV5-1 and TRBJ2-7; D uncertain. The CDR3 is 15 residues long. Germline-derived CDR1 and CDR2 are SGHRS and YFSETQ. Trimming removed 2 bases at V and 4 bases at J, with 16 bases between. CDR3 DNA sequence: TGCGCCAGCAGCTTAGAAGGCCCGTCCTCATACGAGCAGTACTTC. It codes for CASSLEGPSSYEQYF.

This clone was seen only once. In nucleotides, the CDR3 is TGTGCCACCTCGGATGGGTTGTATAGCAATCAGCCCCAGCATTTT. Its protein product is CATSDGLYSNQPQHF. This chain uses TRBV19 with TRBJ1-5; no firm D call. The CDR3 sequence is 15 residues long. Trimming took 10 bases from V and 0 from J, leaving 16 bases between them. Germline CDR1 is LNHDA and CDR2 is SQIVND (reference sequence).

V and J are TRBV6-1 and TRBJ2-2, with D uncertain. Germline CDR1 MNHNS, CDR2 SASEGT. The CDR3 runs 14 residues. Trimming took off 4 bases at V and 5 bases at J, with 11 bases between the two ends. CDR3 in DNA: TGTGCCAGCAGTGGCCTTAGGAGTACCGGGGAGCTGTTTTTT. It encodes CASSGLRSTGELFF.

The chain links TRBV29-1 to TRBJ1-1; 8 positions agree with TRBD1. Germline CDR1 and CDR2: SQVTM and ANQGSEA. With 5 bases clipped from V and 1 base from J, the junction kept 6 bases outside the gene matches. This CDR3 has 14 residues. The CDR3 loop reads CSVSRGRGNTEAFF. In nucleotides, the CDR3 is TGCAGCGTTTCCAGGGGGCGTGGGAACACTGAAGCTTTCTTT.

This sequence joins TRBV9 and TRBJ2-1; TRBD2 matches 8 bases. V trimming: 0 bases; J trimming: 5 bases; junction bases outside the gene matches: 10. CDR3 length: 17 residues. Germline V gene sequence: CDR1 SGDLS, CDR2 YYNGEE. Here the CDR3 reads CASSVGLLAETDNEQFF. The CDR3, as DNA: TGTGCCAGCAGCGTAGGGCTACTAGCGGAGACCGACAATGAGCAGTTCTTC.

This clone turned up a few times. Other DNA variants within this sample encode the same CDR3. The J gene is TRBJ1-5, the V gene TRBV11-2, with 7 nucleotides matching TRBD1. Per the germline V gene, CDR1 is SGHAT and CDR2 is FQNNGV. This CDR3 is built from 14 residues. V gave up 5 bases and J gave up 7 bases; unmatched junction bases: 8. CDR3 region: CASSLGGGGQPQHF. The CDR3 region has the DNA TGTGCCAGCAGCCTGGGAGGGGGCGGGCAGCCCCAGCATTTT.

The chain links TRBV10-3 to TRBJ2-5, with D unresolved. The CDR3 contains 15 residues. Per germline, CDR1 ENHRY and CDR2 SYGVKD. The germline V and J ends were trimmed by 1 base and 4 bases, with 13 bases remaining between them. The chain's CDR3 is CAISELTRSPETQYF. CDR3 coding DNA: TGTGCCATCAGTGAGTTAACCCGTTCCCCAGAGACCCAGTACTTC.

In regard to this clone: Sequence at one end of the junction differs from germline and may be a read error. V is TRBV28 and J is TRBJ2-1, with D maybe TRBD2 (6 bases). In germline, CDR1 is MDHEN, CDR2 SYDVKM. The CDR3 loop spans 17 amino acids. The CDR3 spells CASSITTHRDSFNEQFF. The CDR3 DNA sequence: TGTGCCAGCAGTATAACCACCCACCGGGACTCCTTCAATGAGCAGTTCTTC.

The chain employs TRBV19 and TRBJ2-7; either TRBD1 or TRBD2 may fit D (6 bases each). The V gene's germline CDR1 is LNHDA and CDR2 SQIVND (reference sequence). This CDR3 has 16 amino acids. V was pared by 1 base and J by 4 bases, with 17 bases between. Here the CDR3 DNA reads TGTGCCAGTAGTATAGGGACACCGGGGGCTGCTTACGAGCAGTACTTC. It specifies CASSIGTPGAAYEQYF.

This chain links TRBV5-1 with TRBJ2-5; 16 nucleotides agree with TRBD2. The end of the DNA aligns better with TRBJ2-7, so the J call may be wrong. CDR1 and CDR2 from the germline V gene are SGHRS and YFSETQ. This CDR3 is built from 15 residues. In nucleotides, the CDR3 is TGCGCCAGCAGCGGGACTAGCGGGAGGGCCTACGAGCAGTACTTC. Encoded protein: CASSGTSGRAYEQYF.

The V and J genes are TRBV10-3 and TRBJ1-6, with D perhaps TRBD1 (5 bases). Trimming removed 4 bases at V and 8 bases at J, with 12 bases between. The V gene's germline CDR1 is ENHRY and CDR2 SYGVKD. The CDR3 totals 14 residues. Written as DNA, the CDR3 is TGTGCCATCAGTGGCAGGGATTTGGATTCACCCCTCCACTTT. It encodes CAISGRDLDSPLHF.

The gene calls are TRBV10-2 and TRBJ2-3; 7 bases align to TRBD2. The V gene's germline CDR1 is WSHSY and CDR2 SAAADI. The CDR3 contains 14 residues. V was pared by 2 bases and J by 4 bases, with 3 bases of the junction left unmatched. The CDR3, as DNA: TGCGCCAGCAGTGAGGGACTAGGTGCAGATACGCAGTATTTT. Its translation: CASSEGLGADTQYF.

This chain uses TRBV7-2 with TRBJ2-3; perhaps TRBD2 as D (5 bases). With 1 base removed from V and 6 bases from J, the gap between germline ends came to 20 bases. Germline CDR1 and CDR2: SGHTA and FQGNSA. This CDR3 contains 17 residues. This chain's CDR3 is CASSLVYMLLRVDTQYF. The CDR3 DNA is TGTGCCAGCAGCTTAGTTTATATGTTGTTGCGGGTCGATACGCAGTATTTT.

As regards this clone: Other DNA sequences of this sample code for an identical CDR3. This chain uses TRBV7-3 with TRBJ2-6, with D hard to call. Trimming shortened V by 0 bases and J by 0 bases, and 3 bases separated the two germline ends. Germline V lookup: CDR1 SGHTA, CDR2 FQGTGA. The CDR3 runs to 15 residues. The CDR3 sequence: CASSLTASGANVLTF. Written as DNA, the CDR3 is TGTGCCAGCAGCTTAACGGCCTCTGGGGCCAACGTCCTGACTTTC.

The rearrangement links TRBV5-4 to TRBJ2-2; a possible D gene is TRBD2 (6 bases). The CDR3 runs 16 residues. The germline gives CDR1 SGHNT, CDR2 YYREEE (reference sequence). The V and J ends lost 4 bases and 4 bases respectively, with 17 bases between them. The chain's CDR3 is CASSPYSGDLTGELFF. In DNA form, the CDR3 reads TGTGCCAGCAGCCCTTACTCGGGGGACCTCACCGGGGAGCTGTTTTTT.

In DNA, the CDR3 is TGTGCCAGCTCACCGAGGACAGGGCGGGGGGCACCAGATACGCAGTATTTT. It specifies CASSPRTGRGAPDTQYF. The V and J genes are TRBV18 and TRBJ2-3, with D perhaps being TRBD1 or TRBD2 (8 bases each). The V gene lost 3 bases and the J gene lost 4 bases, with 20 bases spanning the gap. CDR1 is KGHSH, CDR2 LQKENI, per germline. The CDR3 is 17 residues long.

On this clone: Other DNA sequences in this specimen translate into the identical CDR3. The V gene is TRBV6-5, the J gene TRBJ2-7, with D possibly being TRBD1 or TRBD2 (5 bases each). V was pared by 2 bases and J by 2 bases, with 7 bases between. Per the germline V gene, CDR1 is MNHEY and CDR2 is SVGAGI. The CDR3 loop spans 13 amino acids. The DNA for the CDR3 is TGTGCCAGCAGTTACCAGGGAGCCTACGAGCAGTACTTC. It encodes CASSYQGAYEQYF.

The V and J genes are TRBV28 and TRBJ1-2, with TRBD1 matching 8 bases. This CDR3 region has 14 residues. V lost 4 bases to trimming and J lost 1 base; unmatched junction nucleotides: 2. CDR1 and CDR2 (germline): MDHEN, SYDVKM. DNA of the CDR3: TGTGCCAGCAGTTCAGGGGGCGATAACTATGGCTACACCTTC. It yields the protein CASSSGGDNYGYTF.